This paragraph covers one TCR beta chain sequence. These data belong to a study of shared clonotypes between healthy human individuals. Trimming at V came to 4 bases and at J to 3 bases, leaving 12 bases not matched to a gene. The CDR3 has 16 residues. CDR1 is MNHEY and CDR2 is SVGAGI in the germline V gene. The method was immunoSEQ multiplex PCR; TCRdb's version includes in-frame clones alone and lacks a portion of them. The sample lists a few million clones, around 95% occurring once. This receptor was taken from a man aged 18 to 30 in good health. The source material was naive CD4+ T cells sorted from blood. Subset described: CD45RA+ positively selected. The chain uses TRBV6-5 and TRBJ2-7, with 7 bases identical to TRBD1. The CDR3 is CASSSHTGTEGYEQYF. The CDR3 DNA sequence: TGTGCCAGCAGTTCCCATACCGGGACAGAGGGCTACGAGCAGTACTTC.